This T cell receptor (beta chain) was captured by sequencing in a study of neoadjuvant anti-PD-1 for oral cavity cancer. Stage II-IVA oral cavity squamous cell carcinoma was new and untreated by systemic or radiation therapy. Analysis of PBMCs was direct, with no culture step. Sequencing was performed with immunoSEQ multiplex PCR; in TCRdb, only in-frame clones are kept and a portion is missing. The table records fewer than 40,000 clones, approximately 87% of them present only once. The clonotype originates from a person aged 35-80 years with oral cavity squamous cell carcinoma. The material sequenced was PBMCs, taken before nivolumab (anti-PD-1) treatment.

CDR3 DNA: TGCGCCAGCAGCCAAGATCTTCCCAGCGGTGCTAGCACAGATACGCAGTATTTT. Translating gives CASSQDLPSGASTDTQYF. The chain couples TRBV4-3 to TRBJ2-3; D is perhaps TRBD2 (5 bases). Germline loops: CDR1 LGHNA, CDR2 YSLEER. Trimming stripped 0 bases from V and 0 bases from J, with 16 bases between. The CDR3 extends over 18 amino acids.